The 8 T cell receptor beta chains in this list originate from one sample, sequenced in a study of technical replicates of blood from a handful of donors. Clones were read by immunoSEQ multiplex PCR, and TCRdb kept only the in-frame ones, dropping some. The sample lists more than 90,000 clones, about 94% occurring once. The sequenced sample consisted of T cells isolated from PBMCs. These receptor sequences come from a human donor in good health.

The gene calls are TRBV30 and TRBJ2-3; TRBD1 might be the D (6 bases). The CDR3 covers 14 residues. Germline-derived CDR1 and CDR2 are GTSNPN and SVGIG (reference sequence). The DNA of the CDR3 is TGTGCTAACGAGCTAGGGGACAACACAGATACGCAGTATTTT. Protein: CANELGDNTDTQYF.

The chain joins TRBV19 to TRBJ2-5; perhaps TRBD1 as D (5 bases). In germline, CDR1 is LNHDA, CDR2 SQIVND (reference sequence). The CDR3 has 13 residues. Trimming took 6 bases from V and 2 from J, leaving 10 bases between them. CDR3 region: CASRQRQQETQYF. The CDR3 DNA follows: TGTGCCAGTAGACAGCGACAGCAAGAGACCCAGTACTTC.

This clone appeared a single time. The chain carries TRBV29-1 and TRBJ1-4; possibly TRBD1 for D (5 bases). This CDR3 comprises 12 residues. Germline V gene data show CDR1 as SQVTM and CDR2 as ANQGSEA. Trimming cost V 5 bases and J 5 bases, with 9 bases left between them. The CDR3: CSVRQQNEKLFF. As DNA, the CDR3 is TGCAGCGTTAGACAGCAAAATGAAAAACTGTTTTTT.

This chain links TRBV11-2 with TRBJ2-7; TRBD1 matches 8 bases. CDR1 is SGHAT and CDR2 is FQNNGV in the germline V gene. The ends lost 4 bases at V and 2 bases at J; junction bases unmatched: 7. The CDR3 is 15 amino acids. CDR3 sequence reads: CASSSRDRTPYEQYF. In nucleotides, the CDR3 is TGTGCCAGCAGCTCAAGGGACAGGACACCCTACGAGCAGTACTTC.

This clone appeared once. V and J are TRBV4-1 and TRBJ1-1, with no clear D. The germline V gene encodes CDR1 MGHRA and CDR2 YSYEKL. V lost 4 bases to trimming and J lost 5 bases, with 11 bases between them. The CDR3 contains 13 residues. CDR3 coding DNA: TGCGCCAGCAGCCCAAAGGAGGGTACTGAAGCTTTCTTT. This sequence encodes CASSPKEGTEAFF.

This rearrangement joins TRBV4-2 to TRBJ2-7; tentative D call: TRBD2 (6 bases). Per germline, CDR1 LGHNA and CDR2 YNFKEQ. This CDR3 is 17 amino acids long. The V and J ends lost 1 base and 7 bases respectively, with 23 bases between them. The CDR3 region has the DNA TGTGCCAGCAGCCAAGGTCACAGGACTCGCTTTGGGGGGGAGCAGTACTTC. Translated: CASSQGHRTRFGGEQYF.

The chain is built from TRBV5-4 and TRBJ2-7; possible D gene TRBD2, 6 bases. CDR3 length: 16 residues. Trimming pared 1 base from V and 1 base from J, leaving 15 bases between. Germline loops: CDR1 SGHNT, CDR2 YYREEE (reference sequence). This CDR3 is CASSLFVVGGSYEQYF. For the CDR3, the DNA is TGTGCCAGCAGCTTGTTCGTTGTCGGGGGTTCCTACGAGCAGTACTTC.

This clone was observed once. V and J are TRBV18 and TRBJ2-1, with D perhaps matching TRBD1 (6 bases). CDR3 length: 16 residues. V lost 0 bases and J 2 bases, leaving 11 bases between the germline ends. The germline CDR1 and CDR2 sequences are KGHSH and LQKENI. Here the CDR3 reads CASSPPGQPTYNEQFF. The CDR3 DNA reads TGTGCCAGCTCACCACCTGGACAGCCTACCTACAATGAGCAGTTCTTC.